Presented here are 12 T cell receptor beta chains from one specimen sequenced in a study of shared clonotypes between healthy human individuals. Only in-frame clones appear in the TCRdb table, and some are missing; sequencing was by immunoSEQ multiplex PCR. Of a few hundred thousand clones in the sample, around 86% are singletons; the top ten hold around 15%. The sequenced sample was memory CD8+ T cells sorted from blood. Subset in this sample: CD45RO+ cells pooled with CCR7-negative TemRA cells. These receptors all stem from a man between 18 and 29 years old in good health.

The V call is TRBV7-3, the J call TRBJ2-2; tentatively, D is TRBD2 (5 bases). The CDR3 consists of 15 residues. Germline CDR1 reads SGHTA; CDR2 reads FQGTGA. The V end was cut by 1 base, the J end by 3 bases, with 9 bases between. Here the CDR3 reads CASSLNWEYTGELFF. The CDR3 nucleotides are TGTGCCAGCAGCTTAAACTGGGAGTACACCGGGGAGCTGTTTTTT.

The genes are TRBV5-1 and TRBJ1-3; a possible D gene is TRBD1 (5 bases). Trimming removed 7 bases from V and 2 bases from J, with 10 bases in between. The CDR3 consists of 13 residues. Germline CDR1 and CDR2: SGHRS and YFSETQ. The CDR3: CASSGTTGNTIYF. The DNA of the CDR3 is TGCGCCAGCTCCGGGACGACTGGAAACACCATATATTTT.

The chain carries TRBV6-6 and TRBJ1-1; D gene unclear. V was pared by 0 bases and J by 1 base, with 9 bases between. This CDR3 comprises 15 residues. The germline V gene has CDR1 MNHNY and CDR2 SVGAGI (reference sequence). In DNA form, the CDR3 reads TGTGCCAGCAGTTACTCTGCCCAGGCGAACACTGAAGCTTTCTTT. Protein sequence: CASSYSAQANTEAFF.

This chain joins TRBV19 and TRBJ2-7, with a weak D call TRBD2 (6 bases). The V end was cut by 4 bases, the J end by 3 bases, with 13 bases between. Germline V lookup: CDR1 LNHDA, CDR2 SQIVND (reference sequence). CDR3 length: 14 amino acids. The CDR3 sequence: CASSSRDFDYEQYF. The CDR3 DNA reads as TGTGCCAGTAGTAGCCGGGACTTCGACTACGAGCAGTACTTC.

On this clone: Other DNA sequences in this sample translate to the same CDR3. V gene TRBV4-3 combines with J gene TRBJ2-7; a possible D gene is TRBD1 (5 bases). In germline, CDR1 is LGHNA, CDR2 YSLEER. The CDR3 totals 15 residues. Trimming cost V 1 base and J 4 bases, with 14 bases left between them. CDR3 sequence reads: CASSQGARGTYEQYF. DNA for the CDR3: TGCGCCAGCAGCCAAGGGGCAAGGGGTACTTACGAGCAGTACTTC.

The chain employs TRBV9 and TRBJ2-7; D is unclear. Trimming removed 0 bases at V and 3 bases at J, with 10 bases between. Germline CDR1 and CDR2: SGDLS and YYNGEE. The CDR3 contains 14 residues. Here the CDR3 reads CASSVDSSLYEQYF. In DNA, the CDR3 is TGTGCCAGCAGCGTAGATAGTAGCCTCTACGAGCAGTACTTC.

In this sample, this clone turned up a few times. The rearrangement uses TRBV5-6 and TRBJ1-2; D is unresolved. Trimming took off 1 base at V and 6 bases at J, with 13 bases between the two ends. The CDR3 has 14 residues. Germline V gene sequence: CDR1 SGHDT, CDR2 YYEEEE. CDR3 DNA: TGTGCCAGCAGCTTGATTCGGGCGGGGAATGGCTACACCTTC. It yields the protein CASSLIRAGNGYTF.

The J gene is TRBJ2-1, the V gene TRBV4-1, with D uncertain. Trimming pared 0 bases from V and 1 base from J, leaving 10 bases between. The CDR3 is made up of 16 amino acids. Germline-derived CDR1 and CDR2 are MGHRA and YSYEKL. CDR3 DNA sequence: TGCGCCAGCAGCCAAGATCCCGCGGAGTCCTACAATGAGCAGTTCTTC. Encoded protein: CASSQDPAESYNEQFF.

This clone was picked up one time. V and J are TRBV27 and TRBJ1-5, with unresolved D. This CDR3 comprises 15 residues. Germline CDR1 reads MNHEY; CDR2 reads SMNVEV (reference sequence). V was clipped by 2 bases and J by 4 bases, with 12 bases between them. This chain's CDR3 is CASSLIGELNQPQHF. In nucleotides, the CDR3 is TGTGCCAGCAGTTTAATTGGGGAGTTGAATCAGCCCCAGCATTTT.

The chain is built from TRBV19 and TRBJ2-1; tentatively, D is TRBD1 or TRBD2 (6 bases each). The ends were cut back, 5 bases at V and 8 bases at J, with 19 bases in the middle. The CDR3 has 15 amino acids. Germline loops: CDR1 LNHDA, CDR2 SQIVND (reference sequence). This CDR3 reads CASSLLGGPSYEQFF. In DNA form, the CDR3 reads TGTGCCAGTAGTCTTTTAGGGGGGCCTAGCTATGAGCAGTTCTTC. Combining the CDR3 with reference TRBV19 and TRBJ2-1 gives the whole variable domain DGGITQSPKYLFRKEGQNVTLSCEQNLNHDAMYWYRQDPGQGLRLIYYSQIVNDFQKGDIAEGYSVSREKKESFPLTVTSAQKNPTAFYLCASSLLGGPSYEQFFGPGTRLTVL.

The CDR3 DNA sequence: TGTGCCAGCGCAGGGAGCTCCTACGAGCAGTACTTC. It translates to CASAGSSYEQYF. V gene TRBV27 combines with J gene TRBJ2-7; D is possibly TRBD1 or TRBD2 (5 bases each). The CDR3 consists of 12 residues. Trimming pared 8 bases from V and 0 bases from J, leaving 8 bases between. The germline V gene encodes CDR1 MNHEY and CDR2 SMNVEV (reference sequence).

A few counts support this clone. V and J are TRBV19 and TRBJ2-3, with D possibly TRBD2 on 7 matching bases. CDR3 size: 18 residues. The germline gives CDR1 LNHDA, CDR2 SQIVND (reference sequence). V gave up 8 bases and J gave up 0 bases, with 24 bases separating them. Here the CDR3 reads CASPPSGGGQFSTDTQYF. The CDR3 DNA is TGTGCCAGTCCCCCTTCGGGCGGGGGCCAATTTAGCACAGATACGCAGTATTTT.